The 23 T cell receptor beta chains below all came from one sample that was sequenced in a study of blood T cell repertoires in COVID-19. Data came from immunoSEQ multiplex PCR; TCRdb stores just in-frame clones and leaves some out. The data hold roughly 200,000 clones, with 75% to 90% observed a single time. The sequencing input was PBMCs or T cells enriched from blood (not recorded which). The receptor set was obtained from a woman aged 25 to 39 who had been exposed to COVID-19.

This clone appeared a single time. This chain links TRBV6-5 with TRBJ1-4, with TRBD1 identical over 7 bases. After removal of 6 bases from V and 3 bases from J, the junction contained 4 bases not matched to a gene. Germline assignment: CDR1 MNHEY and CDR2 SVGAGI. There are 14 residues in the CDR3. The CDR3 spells CASSPGTANEKLFF. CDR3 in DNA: TGTGCCAGCAGCCCCGGGACAGCTAATGAAAAACTGTTTTTT.

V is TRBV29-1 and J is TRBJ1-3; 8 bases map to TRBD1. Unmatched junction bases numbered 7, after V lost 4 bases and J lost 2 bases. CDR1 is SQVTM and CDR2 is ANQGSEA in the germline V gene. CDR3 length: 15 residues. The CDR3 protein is CSVADREEPGNTIYF. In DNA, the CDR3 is TGCAGCGTTGCGGACAGGGAGGAACCTGGAAACACCATATATTTT.

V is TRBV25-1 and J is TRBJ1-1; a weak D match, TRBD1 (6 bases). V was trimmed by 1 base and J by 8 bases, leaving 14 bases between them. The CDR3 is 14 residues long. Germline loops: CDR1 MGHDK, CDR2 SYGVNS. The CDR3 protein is CASSEWTASGEAFF. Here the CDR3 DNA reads TGTGCCAGCAGTGAATGGACAGCATCAGGAGAAGCTTTCTTT. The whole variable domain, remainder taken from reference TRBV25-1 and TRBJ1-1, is EADIYQTPRYLVIGTGKKITLECSQTMGHDKMYWYQQDPGMELHLIHYSYGVNSTEKGDLSSESTVSRIRTEHFPLTLESARPSHTSQYLCASSEWTASGEAFFGQGTRLTVV.

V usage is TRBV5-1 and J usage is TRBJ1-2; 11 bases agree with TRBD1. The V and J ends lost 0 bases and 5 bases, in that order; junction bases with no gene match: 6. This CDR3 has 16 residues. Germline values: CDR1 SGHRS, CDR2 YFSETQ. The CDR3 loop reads CASSLEVGTGGYGYTF. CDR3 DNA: TGCGCCAGCAGCTTGGAAGTGGGGACAGGGGGGTATGGCTACACCTTC.

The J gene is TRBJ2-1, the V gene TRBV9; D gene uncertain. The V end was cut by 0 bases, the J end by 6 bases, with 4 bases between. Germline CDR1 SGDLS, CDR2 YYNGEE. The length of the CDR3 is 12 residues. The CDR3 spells CASSVDGNEQFF. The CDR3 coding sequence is TGTGCCAGCAGCGTAGACGGCAATGAGCAGTTCTTC.

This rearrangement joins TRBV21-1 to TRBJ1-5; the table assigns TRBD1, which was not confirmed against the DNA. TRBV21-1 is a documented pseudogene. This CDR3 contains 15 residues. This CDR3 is CASSTTGVGNQPQHF. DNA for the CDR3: TGTGCCAGCAGCACAACAGGGGTTGGGAATCAGCCCCAGCATTTT.

The CDR3 DNA sequence: TGTGCCAGTATCGGGACAGGGACCTACGAGCAGTACTTC. It yields the protein CASIGTGTYEQYF. The chain recombines TRBV27 with TRBJ2-7, with 9 bases that match TRBD1. Trimming cost V 9 bases and J 2 bases; bases outside gene matches: 5. Per the germline V gene, CDR1 is MNHEY and CDR2 is SMNVEV (reference sequence). The CDR3 covers 13 residues.

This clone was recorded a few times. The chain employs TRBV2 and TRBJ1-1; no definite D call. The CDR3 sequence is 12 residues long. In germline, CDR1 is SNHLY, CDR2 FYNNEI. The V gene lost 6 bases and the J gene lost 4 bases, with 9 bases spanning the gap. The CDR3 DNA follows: TGTGCCAGCAGGAAGGGAGCCACTGAAGCTTTCTTT. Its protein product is CASRKGATEAFF.

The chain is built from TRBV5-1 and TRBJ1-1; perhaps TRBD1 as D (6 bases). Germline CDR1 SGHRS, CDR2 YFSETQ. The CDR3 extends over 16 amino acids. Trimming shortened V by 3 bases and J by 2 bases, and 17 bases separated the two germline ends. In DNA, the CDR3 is TGCGCCAGCAGCTCTACACATCGGACAGTTAACACTGAAGCTTTCTTT. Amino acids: CASSSTHRTVNTEAFF.

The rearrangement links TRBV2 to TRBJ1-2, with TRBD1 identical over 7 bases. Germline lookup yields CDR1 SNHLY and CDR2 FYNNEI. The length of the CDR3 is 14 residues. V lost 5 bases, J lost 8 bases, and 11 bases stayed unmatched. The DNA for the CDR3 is TGTGCCAGCAGTTCCTACAGGGGAGTAGGAGGCTACACCTTC. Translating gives CASSSYRGVGGYTF. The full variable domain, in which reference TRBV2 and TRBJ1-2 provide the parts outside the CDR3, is EPEVTQTPSHQVTQMGQEVILRCVPISNHLYFYWYRQILGQKVEFLVSFYNNEISEKSEIFDDQFSVERPDGSNFTLKIRSTKLEDSAMYFCASSSYRGVGGYTFGSGTRLTVV.

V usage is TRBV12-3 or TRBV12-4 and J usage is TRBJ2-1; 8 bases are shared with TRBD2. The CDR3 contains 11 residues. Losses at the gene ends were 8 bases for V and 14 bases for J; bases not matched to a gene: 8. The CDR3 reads CASDPGGDKFF. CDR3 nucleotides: TGTGCCAGCGACCCCGGGGGGGATAAGTTCTTC.

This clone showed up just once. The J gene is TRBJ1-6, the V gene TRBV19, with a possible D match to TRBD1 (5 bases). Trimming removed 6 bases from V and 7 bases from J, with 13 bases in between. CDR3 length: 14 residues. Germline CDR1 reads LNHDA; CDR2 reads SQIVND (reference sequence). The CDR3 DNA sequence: TGTGCCAGTAGCGTACCGGGGGACAATTCACCCCTCCACTTT. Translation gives CASSVPGDNSPLHF.

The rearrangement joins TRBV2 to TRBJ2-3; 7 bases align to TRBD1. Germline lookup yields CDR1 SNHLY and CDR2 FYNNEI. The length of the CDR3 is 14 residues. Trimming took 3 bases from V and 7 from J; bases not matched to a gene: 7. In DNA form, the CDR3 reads TGTGCCAGCAGTGAGTTCCAGGGGGTGAATACGCAGTATTTT. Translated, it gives CASSEFQGVNTQYF.

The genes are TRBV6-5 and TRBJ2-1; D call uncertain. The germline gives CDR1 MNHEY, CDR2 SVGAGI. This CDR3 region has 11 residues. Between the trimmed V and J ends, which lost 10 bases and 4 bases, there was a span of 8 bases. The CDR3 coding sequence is TGTGCCACCGCAGATTACAATGAGCAGTTCTTC. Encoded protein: CATADYNEQFF.

The CDR3 sequence: CASSIRSEAGEPSYEQYF. For the CDR3, the DNA is TGTGCCAGTAGTATACGGTCGGAGGCGGGCGAACCCTCCTACGAGCAGTACTTC. This chain links TRBV19 with TRBJ2-7; D perhaps matches TRBD2 (5 bases). The CDR3 length is 18 residues. V was clipped by 2 bases and J by 0 bases, with 20 bases between them. Germline V CDR1 and CDR2: LNHDA, SQIVND (reference sequence). Drawing the rest from reference TRBV19 and TRBJ2-7, the complete variable domain is DGGITQSPKYLFRKEGQNVTLSCEQNLNHDAMYWYRQDPGQGLRLIYYSQIVNDFQKGDIAEGYSVSREKKESFPLTVTSAQKNPTAFYLCASSIRSEAGEPSYEQYFGPGTRLTVT.

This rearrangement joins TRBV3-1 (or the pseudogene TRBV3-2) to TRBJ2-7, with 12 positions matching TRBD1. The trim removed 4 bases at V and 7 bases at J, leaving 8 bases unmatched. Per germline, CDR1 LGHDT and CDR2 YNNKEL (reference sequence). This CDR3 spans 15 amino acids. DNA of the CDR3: TGTGCCAGCAGCCCTTCGGGGACAGGGGGCTTTGAGCAGTACTTC. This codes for CASSPSGTGGFEQYF.

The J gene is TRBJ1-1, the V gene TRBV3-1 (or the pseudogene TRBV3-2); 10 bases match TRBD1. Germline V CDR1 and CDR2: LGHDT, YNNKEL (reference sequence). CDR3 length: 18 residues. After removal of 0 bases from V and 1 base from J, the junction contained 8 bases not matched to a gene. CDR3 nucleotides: TGTGCCAGCAGCCAAGAGGTGTGGGGACAGGGGACGAACACTGAAGCTTTCTTT. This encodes CASSQEVWGQGTNTEAFF.

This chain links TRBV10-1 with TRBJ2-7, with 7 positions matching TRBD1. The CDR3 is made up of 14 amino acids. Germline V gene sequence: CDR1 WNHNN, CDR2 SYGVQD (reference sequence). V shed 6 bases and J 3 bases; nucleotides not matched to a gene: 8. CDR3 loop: CASSSGTAIYEQYF. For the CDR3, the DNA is TGCGCCAGCAGCTCGGGGACAGCTATCTACGAGCAGTACTTC.

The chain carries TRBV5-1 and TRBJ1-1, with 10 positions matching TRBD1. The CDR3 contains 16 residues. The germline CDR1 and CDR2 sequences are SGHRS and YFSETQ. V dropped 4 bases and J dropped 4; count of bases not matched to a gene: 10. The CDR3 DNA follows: TGCGCCAGCAGCGACGCCGGGACAGGGGACCTCACTGAAGCTTTCTTT. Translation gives CASSDAGTGDLTEAFF. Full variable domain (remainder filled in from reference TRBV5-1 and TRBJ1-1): KAGVTQTPRYLIKTRGQQVTLSCSPISGHRSVSWYQQTPGQGLQFLFEYFSETQRNKGNFPGRFSGRQFSNSRSEMNVSTLELGDSALYLCASSDAGTGDLTEAFFGQGTRLTVV.

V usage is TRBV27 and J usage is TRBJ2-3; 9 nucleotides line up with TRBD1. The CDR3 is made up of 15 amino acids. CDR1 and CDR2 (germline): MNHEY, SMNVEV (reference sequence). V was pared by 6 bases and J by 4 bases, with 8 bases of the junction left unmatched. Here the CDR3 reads CASSPGQGKSDTQYF. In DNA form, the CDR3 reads TGTGCCAGCAGCCCTGGACAGGGGAAATCAGATACGCAGTATTTT.

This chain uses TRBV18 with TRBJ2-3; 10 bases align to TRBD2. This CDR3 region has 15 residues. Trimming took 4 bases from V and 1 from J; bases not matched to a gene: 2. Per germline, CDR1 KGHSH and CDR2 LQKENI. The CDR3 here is CASSLTSGGTDTQYF. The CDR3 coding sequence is TGTGCCAGCTCACTAACTAGCGGGGGCACAGATACGCAGTATTTT.

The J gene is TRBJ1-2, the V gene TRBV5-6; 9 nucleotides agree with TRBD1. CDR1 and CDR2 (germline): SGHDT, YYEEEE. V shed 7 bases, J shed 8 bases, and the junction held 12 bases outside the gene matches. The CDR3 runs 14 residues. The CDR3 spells CASRKPGQGTGYTF. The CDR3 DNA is TGTGCCAGCCGAAAACCGGGACAGGGTACCGGCTACACCTTC.

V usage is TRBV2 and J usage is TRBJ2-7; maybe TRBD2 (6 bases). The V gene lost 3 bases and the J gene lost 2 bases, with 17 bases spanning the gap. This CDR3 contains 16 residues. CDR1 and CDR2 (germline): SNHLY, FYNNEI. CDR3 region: CASSDPAGGKTYEQYF. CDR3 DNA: TGTGCCAGCAGTGACCCCGCCGGCGGGAAGACCTACGAGCAGTACTTC.